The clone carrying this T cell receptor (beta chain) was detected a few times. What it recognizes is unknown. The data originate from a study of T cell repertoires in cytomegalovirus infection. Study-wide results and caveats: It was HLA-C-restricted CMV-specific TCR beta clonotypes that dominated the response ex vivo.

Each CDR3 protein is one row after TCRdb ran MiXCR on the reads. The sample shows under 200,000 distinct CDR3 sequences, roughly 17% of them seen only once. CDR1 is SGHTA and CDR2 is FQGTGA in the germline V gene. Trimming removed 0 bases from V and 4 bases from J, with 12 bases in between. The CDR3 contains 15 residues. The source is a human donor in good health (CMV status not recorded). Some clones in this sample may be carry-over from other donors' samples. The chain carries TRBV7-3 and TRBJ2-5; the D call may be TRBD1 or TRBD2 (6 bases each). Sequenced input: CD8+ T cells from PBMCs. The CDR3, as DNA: TGTGCCAGCAGCTTAACTGGGGGGCCCTTAGAGACCCAGTACTTC. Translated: CASSLTGGPLETQYF.